This T cell receptor beta chain was identified during a study of T cells in Graves' hyperthyroidism and ophthalmopathy. Notes on this clonotype: Its antigen is unidentified.

This CDR3 has 16 amino acids. The germline V gene has CDR1 SGHNT and CDR2 YENEEA. The germline V and J ends were trimmed by 5 bases and 9 bases, with 23 bases remaining between them. Lactation, pregnancy, other autoimmune disease or uncontrolled infection excluded patients. Orbital computed tomography, thyroid ultrasound, serum thyroxine and TRAb, and clinical symptoms together informed the diagnoses. Cells are PBMCs isolated from around 10 ml of fresh blood. Study results and caveats: Clonotypes that were expanded in thyroid above 0.001 mostly appeared in blood too.

Amplification targeted TCR beta CDR3 regions from RNA transcripts. First-round RT-PCR of the TCR CDR3 relied on the HTBI primer set. TCRdb re-called the multiplex PCR reads through MiXCR, storing one row per CDR3 protein. Of fewer than 800,000 distinct CDR3 sequences in the sample, over 15% are singletons; the top ten hold 8.4%. The V and J genes are TRBV11-3 and TRBJ1-5; tentative D call: TRBD1 (5 bases). Sample: blood. The source is a man aged 18 to 30 with Graves' hyperthyroidism. The CDR3 loop is CASSRRRRDDLGPQHF. The CDR3 DNA is TGTGCCAGCAGCCGTCGGAGGAGGGACGACCTGGGGCCCCAGCATTTT.